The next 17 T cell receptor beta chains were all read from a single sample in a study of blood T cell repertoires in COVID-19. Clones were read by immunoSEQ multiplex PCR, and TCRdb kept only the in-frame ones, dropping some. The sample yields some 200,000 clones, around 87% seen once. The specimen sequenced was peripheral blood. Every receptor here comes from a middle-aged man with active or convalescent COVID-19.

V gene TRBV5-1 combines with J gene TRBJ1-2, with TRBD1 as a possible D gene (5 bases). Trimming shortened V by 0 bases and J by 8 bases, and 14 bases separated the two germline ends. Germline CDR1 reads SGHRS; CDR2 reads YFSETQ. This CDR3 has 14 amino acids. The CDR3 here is CASSLDFPGNGYTF. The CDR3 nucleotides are TGCGCCAGCAGCTTGGATTTTCCAGGGAACGGCTACACCTTC.

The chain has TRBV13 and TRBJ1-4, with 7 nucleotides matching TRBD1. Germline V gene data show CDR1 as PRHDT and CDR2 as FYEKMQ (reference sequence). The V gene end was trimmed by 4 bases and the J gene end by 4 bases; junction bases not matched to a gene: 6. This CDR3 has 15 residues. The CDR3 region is CASSSQQGGNEKLFF. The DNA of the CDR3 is TGTGCCAGCAGCTCACAGCAGGGGGGTAATGAAAAACTGTTTTTT.

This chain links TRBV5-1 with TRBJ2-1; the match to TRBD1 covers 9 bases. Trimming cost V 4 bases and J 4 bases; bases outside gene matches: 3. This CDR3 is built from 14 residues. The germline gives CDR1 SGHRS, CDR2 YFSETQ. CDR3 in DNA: TGCGCCAGCAGCGCGGGACAGGGATACAATGAGCAGTTCTTC. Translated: CASSAGQGYNEQFF.

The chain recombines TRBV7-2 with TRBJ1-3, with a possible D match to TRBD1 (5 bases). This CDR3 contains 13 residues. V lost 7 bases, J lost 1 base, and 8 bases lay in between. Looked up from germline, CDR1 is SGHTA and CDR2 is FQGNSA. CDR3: CASNPGSGNTIYF. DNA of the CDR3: TGTGCCAGCAATCCAGGGTCTGGAAACACCATATATTTT.

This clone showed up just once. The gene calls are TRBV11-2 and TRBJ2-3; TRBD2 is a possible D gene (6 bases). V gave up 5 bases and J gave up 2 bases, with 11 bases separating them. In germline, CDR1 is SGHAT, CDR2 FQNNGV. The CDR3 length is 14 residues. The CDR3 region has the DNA TGTGCCAGCAGCCGGGGGATCACCACAGATACGCAGTATTTT. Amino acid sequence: CASSRGITTDTQYF. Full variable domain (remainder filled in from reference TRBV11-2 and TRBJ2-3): EAGVAQSPRYKIIEKRQSVAFWCNPISGHATLYWYQQILGQGPKLLIQFQNNGVVDDSQLPKDRFSAERLKGVDSTLKIQPAKLEDSAVYLCASSRGITTDTQYFGPGTRLTVL.

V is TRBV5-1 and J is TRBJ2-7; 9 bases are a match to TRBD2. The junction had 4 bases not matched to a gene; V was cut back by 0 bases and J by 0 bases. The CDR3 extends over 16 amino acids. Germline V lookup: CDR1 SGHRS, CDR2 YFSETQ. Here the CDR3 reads CASSLDRTSASYEQYF. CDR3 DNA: TGCGCCAGCAGCTTGGATAGGACTAGCGCCTCCTACGAGCAGTACTTC.

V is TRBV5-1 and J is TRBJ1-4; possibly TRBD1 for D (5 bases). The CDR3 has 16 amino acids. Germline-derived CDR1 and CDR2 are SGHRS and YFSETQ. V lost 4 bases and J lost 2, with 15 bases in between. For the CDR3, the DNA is TGCGCCAGCAGCAACCCGGCGGAGGGGACTAATGAAAAACTGTTTTTT. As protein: CASSNPAEGTNEKLFF.

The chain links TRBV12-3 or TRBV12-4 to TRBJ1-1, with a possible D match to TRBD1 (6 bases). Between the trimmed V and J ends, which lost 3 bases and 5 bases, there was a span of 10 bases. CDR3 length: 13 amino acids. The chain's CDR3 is CASSLKGTTEAFF. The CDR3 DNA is TGTGCCAGCAGTTTGAAAGGGACAACTGAAGCTTTCTTT.

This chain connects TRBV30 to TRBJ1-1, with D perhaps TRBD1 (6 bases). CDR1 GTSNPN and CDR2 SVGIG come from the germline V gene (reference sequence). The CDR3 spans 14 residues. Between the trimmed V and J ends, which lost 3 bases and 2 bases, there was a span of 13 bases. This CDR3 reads CAWSGQLVNTEAFF. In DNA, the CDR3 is TGTGCCTGGAGCGGACAGTTAGTTAACACTGAAGCTTTCTTT.

The CDR3 region is CASSRSGGRNEQFF. CDR3 in DNA: TGTGCCAGCAGTCGTAGCGGGGGCCGGAATGAGCAGTTCTTC. The chain has TRBV11-1 and TRBJ2-1, with 9 positions matching TRBD2. V gave up 6 bases and J gave up 7 bases; unmatched junction bases: 7. Germline CDR1 and CDR2: SGHAT and FQDESV (reference sequence). The CDR3 is 14 residues long.

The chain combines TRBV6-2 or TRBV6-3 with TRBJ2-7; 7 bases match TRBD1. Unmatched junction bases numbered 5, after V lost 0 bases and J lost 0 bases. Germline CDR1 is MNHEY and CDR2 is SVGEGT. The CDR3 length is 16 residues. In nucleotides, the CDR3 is TGTGCCAGCAGTTACTCGCCCGGGACAGCCTCCTACGAGCAGTACTTC. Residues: CASSYSPGTASYEQYF.

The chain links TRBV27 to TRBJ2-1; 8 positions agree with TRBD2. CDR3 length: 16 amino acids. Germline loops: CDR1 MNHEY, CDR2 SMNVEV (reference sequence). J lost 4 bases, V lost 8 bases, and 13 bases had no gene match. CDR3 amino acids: CASPNTRGGYYNEQFF. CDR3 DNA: TGTGCCAGCCCAAATACCCGGGGGGGGTATTACAATGAGCAGTTCTTC.

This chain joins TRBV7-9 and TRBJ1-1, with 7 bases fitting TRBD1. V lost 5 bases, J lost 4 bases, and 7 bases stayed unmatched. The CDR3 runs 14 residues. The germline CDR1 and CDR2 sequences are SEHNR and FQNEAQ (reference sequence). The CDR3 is CASSDRVGSTEAFF. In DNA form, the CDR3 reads TGTGCCAGCAGCGACAGGGTTGGGAGCACTGAAGCTTTCTTT.

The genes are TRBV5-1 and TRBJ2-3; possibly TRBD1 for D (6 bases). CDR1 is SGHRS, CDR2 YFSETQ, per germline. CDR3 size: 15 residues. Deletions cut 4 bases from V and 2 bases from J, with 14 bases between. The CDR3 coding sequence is TGCGCCAGCAGCCCATCCCGGACAGACACAGATACGCAGTATTTT. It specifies CASSPSRTDTDTQYF.

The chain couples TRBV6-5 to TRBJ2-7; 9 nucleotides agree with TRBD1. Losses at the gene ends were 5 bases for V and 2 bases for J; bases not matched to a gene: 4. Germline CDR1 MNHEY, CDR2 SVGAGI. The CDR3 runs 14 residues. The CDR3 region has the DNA TGTGCCAGCAGTATAGACAGGGGGGCCTACGAGCAGTACTTC. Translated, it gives CASSIDRGAYEQYF.

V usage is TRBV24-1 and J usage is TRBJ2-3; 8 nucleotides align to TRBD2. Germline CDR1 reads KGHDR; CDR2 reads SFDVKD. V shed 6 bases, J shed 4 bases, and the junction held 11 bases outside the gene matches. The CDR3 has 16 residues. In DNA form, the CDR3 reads TGTGCCACCAGTATGTCCCTAGCGGGCGCTTCAGATACGCAGTATTTT. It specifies CATSMSLAGASDTQYF.

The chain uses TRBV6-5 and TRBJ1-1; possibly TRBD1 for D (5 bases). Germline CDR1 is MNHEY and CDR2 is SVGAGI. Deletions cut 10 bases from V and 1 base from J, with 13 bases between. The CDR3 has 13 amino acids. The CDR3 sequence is CAISGLRNTEAFF. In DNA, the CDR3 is TGTGCCATTTCAGGGTTACGGAACACTGAAGCTTTCTTT.